This T cell receptor (beta chain) was obtained from a study of blood T cells in healthy people across ages. Primers used in a second PCR of about 7 to 12 cycles were a sample-barcoded 5' primer and a J-beta primer mix. TCRdb re-called the 5' RACE reads with MiXCR, one entry per CDR3 protein. The sample comprises 1.5 million to 2 million distinct CDR3 sequences, about 35% of which are singletons, and roughly 10% rests with the top ten. The study's findings and limits: Unsorted PBMC input precluded a conclusive naive versus antigen-experienced comparison.

The V gene's germline CDR1 is GTSNPN and CDR2 SVGIG (reference sequence). Trimming took 3 bases from V and 13 from J; bases not matched to a gene: 21. This CDR3 has 16 residues. Comments on this clonotype: Its target is unknown.

The TCR sequence derives from a woman in her 30s in good health. The V and J genes are TRBV30 and TRBJ2-4; TRBD2 matches at 7 bases. Sequencing input: blood. CDR3 loop: CAWSLPPAGPLRGQYF. CDR3 DNA: TGTGCCTGGAGCCTCCCCCCAGCGGGACCCCTACGAGGGCAGTACTTC.